The entry below describes one TCR beta chain. At the DNA level, this CDR3 is encoded by other sequences in the same sample as well. The data are from a study of shared clonotypes between healthy human individuals. V was trimmed by 4 bases and J by 1 base, leaving 11 bases between them. This CDR3 is built from 14 residues. From germline, CDR1 is SGHRS and CDR2 YFSETQ. Method: immunoSEQ multiplex PCR; TCRdb's copy keeps in-frame clones and lacks some. Of about 990,000 clones listed, 75% to 85% were seen once; the top ten hold around 0.61%. Sequenced input: memory CD4+ T cells from PBMCs. As to subset: CD45RA-negative fraction. The chain employs TRBV5-1 and TRBJ1-1, with D maybe TRBD1 (5 bases). This receptor was obtained from a man between 18 and 29 years old in good health. Some clones in this sample may be carry-over from other donors' samples. CDR3 sequence reads: CASSRGTGNTEAFF. DNA of the CDR3: TGCGCCAGCAGCCGAGGAACAGGGAACACTGAAGCTTTCTTT.